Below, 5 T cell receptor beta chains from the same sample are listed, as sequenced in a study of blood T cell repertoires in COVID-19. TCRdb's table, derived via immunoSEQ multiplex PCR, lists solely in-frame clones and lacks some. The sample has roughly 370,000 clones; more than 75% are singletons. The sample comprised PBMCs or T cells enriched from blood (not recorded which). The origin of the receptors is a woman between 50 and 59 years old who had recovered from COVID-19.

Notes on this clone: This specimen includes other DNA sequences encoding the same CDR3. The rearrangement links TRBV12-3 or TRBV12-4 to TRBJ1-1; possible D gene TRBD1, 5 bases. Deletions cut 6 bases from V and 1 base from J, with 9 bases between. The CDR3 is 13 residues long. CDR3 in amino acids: CASSYQGNTEAFF. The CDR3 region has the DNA TGTGCCAGCAGCTACCAGGGGAACACTGAAGCTTTCTTT.

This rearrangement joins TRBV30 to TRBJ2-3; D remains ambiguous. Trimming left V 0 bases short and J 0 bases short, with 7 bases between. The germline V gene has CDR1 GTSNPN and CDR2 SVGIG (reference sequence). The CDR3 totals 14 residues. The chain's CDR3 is CAWSVRPSTDTQYF. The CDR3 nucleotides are TGTGCCTGGAGTGTGAGGCCTAGCACAGATACGCAGTATTTT. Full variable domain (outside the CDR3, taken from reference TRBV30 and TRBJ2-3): SQTIHQWPATLVQPVGSPLSLECTVEGTSNPNLYWYRQAAGRGLQLLFYSVGIGQISSEVPQNLSASRPQDRQFILSSKKLLLSDSGFYLCAWSVRPSTDTQYFGPGTRLTVL.

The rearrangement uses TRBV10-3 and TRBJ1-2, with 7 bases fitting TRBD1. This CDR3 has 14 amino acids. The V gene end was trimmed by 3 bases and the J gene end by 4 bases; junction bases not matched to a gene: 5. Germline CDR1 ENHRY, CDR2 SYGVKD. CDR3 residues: CAISESGTAYGYTF. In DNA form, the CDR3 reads TGTGCCATCAGTGAATCCGGGACAGCCTATGGCTACACCTTC.

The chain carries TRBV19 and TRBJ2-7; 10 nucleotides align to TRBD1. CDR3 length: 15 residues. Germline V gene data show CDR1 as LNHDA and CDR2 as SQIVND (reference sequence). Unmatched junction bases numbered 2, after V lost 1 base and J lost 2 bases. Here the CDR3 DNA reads TGTGCCAGTAGTATAGGGACAGGGGGTACCTACGAGCAGTACTTC. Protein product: CASSIGTGGTYEQYF.

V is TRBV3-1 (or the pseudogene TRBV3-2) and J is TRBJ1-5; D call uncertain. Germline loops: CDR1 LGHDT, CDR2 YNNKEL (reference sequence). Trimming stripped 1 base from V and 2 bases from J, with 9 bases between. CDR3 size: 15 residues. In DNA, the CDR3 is TGTGCCAGCAGCCAAGGAGGTATCGGCAATCAGCCCCAGCATTTT. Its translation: CASSQGGIGNQPQHF.